The 17 T cell receptor beta chains presented below share a single source sample, sequenced in a study of graft-versus-host responses after intestinal transplantation. TCRdb's copy holds only in-frame clones and misses some; the assay was immunoSEQ multiplex PCR. The sample consists of about 110,000 clones, around 93% of them appearing once. No antigen is known for these receptors. The sequences come from unstimulated CD8+ T cells sorted from spleen or lymph node cells, collected before intestinal transplant. Receptors were obtained from a human donor who received an intestinal transplant.

This chain links TRBV29-1 with TRBJ2-7, with 10 bases matching TRBD2. V shed 7 bases and J 6 bases; nucleotides not matched to a gene: 9. The germline V gene encodes CDR1 SQVTM and CDR2 ANQGSEA. CDR3 length: 13 amino acids. The CDR3 DNA follows: TGCAGCGCCGGGAGCGGGAGGGCTGGCGAGCAGTACTTC. Protein: CSAGSGRAGEQYF.

The chain employs TRBV18 and TRBJ2-5; D is unclear. CDR1 and CDR2 (germline): KGHSH, LQKENI. This CDR3 comprises 11 residues. V lost 4 bases to trimming and J lost 0 bases, with 0 bases between them. As DNA, the CDR3 is TGTGCCAGCTCACACCAAGAGACCCAGTACTTC. It translates to CASSHQETQYF.

V is TRBV19 and J is TRBJ2-7; 13 positions agree with TRBD2. Germline CDR1 reads LNHDA; CDR2 reads SQIVND (reference sequence). V lost 5 bases, J lost 2 bases, and 3 bases stayed unmatched. This CDR3 contains 15 residues. In DNA form, the CDR3 reads TGTGCCAGTAGTTGGGGACTAGCGGGGCCCTACGAGCAGTACTTC. This gives the protein CASSWGLAGPYEQYF.

This chain links TRBV16 with TRBJ1-1; no clear D gene. The CDR3 has 10 residues. Germline V gives CDR1 KGHSY, CDR2 FQNENV. The V end was cut by 4 bases, the J end by 10 bases, with 7 bases between. CDR3 in DNA: TGTGCCAGCAGCCGCAAGGGAGCTTTCTTT. It yields the protein CASSRKGAFF.

The rearrangement joins TRBV13 to TRBJ2-1; 14 bases are a match to TRBD2. CDR3 size: 16 residues. V shed 3 bases, J shed 10 bases, and the junction held 8 bases outside the gene matches. The germline CDR1 and CDR2 sequences are PRHDT and FYEKMQ (reference sequence). The CDR3, as DNA: TGTGCCAGCAGCTTCCGACTAGCGGGAGGGCCGGGGGAGCAGTTCTTC. Protein product: CASSFRLAGGPGEQFF.

This chain connects TRBV29-1 to TRBJ1-2; unclear D gene. Trimming cost V 8 bases and J 1 base, with 14 bases left between them. Germline values: CDR1 SQVTM, CDR2 ANQGSEA. The CDR3 totals 13 residues. The chain's CDR3 is CSYLSAVNYGYTF. CDR3 nucleotide sequence: TGCAGCTACCTGTCCGCAGTTAACTATGGCTACACCTTC.

This chain uses TRBV4-2 with TRBJ2-7; D unresolved. The V end was cut by 1 base, the J end by 2 bases, with 12 bases between. The CDR3 has 15 residues. Germline V lookup: CDR1 LGHNA, CDR2 YNFKEQ. CDR3 nucleotide sequence: TGTGCCAGCAGCCAAGGGCTCAACGGACCCTACGAGCAGTACTTC. Translating it yields CASSQGLNGPYEQYF.

V usage is TRBV28 and J usage is TRBJ1-5; TRBD1 might be the D (5 bases). V shed 3 bases and J shed 0 bases, with 9 bases lying between them. The CDR3 sequence is 15 residues long. Looked up from germline, CDR1 is MDHEN and CDR2 is SYDVKM. The DNA for the CDR3 is TGTGCCAGCAGTTTGAGGGGTCATAGCAATCAGCCCCAGCATTTT. It translates to CASSLRGHSNQPQHF. The whole variable domain, remainder taken from reference TRBV28 and TRBJ1-5, is DVKVTQSSRYLVKRTGEKVFLECVQDMDHENMFWYRQDPGLGLRLIYFSYDVKMKEKGDIPEGYSVSREKKERFSLILESASTNQTSMYLCASSLRGHSNQPQHFGDGTRLSIL.

The rearrangement joins TRBV15 to TRBJ2-7; D unclear. V lost 4 bases and J lost 3, with 10 bases in between. CDR1 is LNHNV, CDR2 YYDKDF, per germline (reference sequence). The CDR3 is 13 residues long. CDR3 sequence: CATSTQKFYEQYF. The DNA for the CDR3 is TGTGCCACCAGCACACAAAAGTTCTACGAGCAGTACTTC.

This chain joins TRBV6-1 and TRBJ2-5, with D unclear. Germline V gives CDR1 MNHNS, CDR2 SASEGT. The CDR3 loop spans 14 amino acids. Trimming stripped 0 bases from V and 4 bases from J, with 9 bases between. The CDR3 nucleotides are TGTGCCAGCAGTGAAGCCCCGGCGGTAGAGACCCAGTACTTC. This encodes CASSEAPAVETQYF.

The chain joins TRBV27 to TRBJ2-7; TRBD2 matches 10 bases. In germline, CDR1 is MNHEY, CDR2 SMNVEV (reference sequence). Trimming cost V 2 bases and J 5 bases; bases outside gene matches: 6. This CDR3 region has 15 residues. In DNA, the CDR3 is TGTGCCAGCAGTTTAAGAGGGGGACTAGCGAACGAGCAGTACTTC. Translated: CASSLRGGLANEQYF.

The chain uses TRBV2 and TRBJ2-5; 7 bases map to TRBD2. The trim removed 8 bases at V and 3 bases at J, leaving 24 bases unmatched. CDR1 and CDR2 from the germline V gene are SNHLY and FYNNEI. The length of the CDR3 is 19 residues. The CDR3 coding sequence is TGTGCCAGCGGGAGACTAGCCGTGGACCCAATATTACTTGAAGAGACCCAGTACTTC. It yields the protein CASGRLAVDPILLEETQYF. Looking up the rest from reference TRBV2 and TRBJ2-5 gives the full variable domain: EPEVTQTPSHQVTQMGQEVILRCVPISNHLYFYWYRQILGQKVEFLVSFYNNEISEKSEIFDDQFSVERPDGSNFTLKIRSTKLEDSAMYFCASGRLAVDPILLEETQYFGPGTRLLVL.

This chain uses TRBV7-6 with TRBJ2-7; D is possibly TRBD2 (6 bases). The V end was cut by 1 base, the J end by 3 bases, with 10 bases between. This CDR3 region has 14 residues. In germline, CDR1 is SGHVS, CDR2 FNYEAQ. The CDR3: CASSLEGGHYEQYF. The DNA for the CDR3 is TGTGCCAGCAGCTTAGAGGGAGGCCACTACGAGCAGTACTTC.

The sample holds a few counts of this clone. The chain is built from TRBV5-5 and TRBJ1-1; D remains unclear. The CDR3 sequence is 13 residues long. The V gene lost 2 bases and the J gene lost 6 bases, with 11 bases spanning the gap. In germline, CDR1 is SGHKS, CDR2 YYEKEE (reference sequence). The CDR3 region is CASSFGVGAEAFF. The CDR3 DNA is TGTGCCAGCAGCTTTGGTGTAGGAGCTGAAGCTTTCTTT.

This sequence joins TRBV6-6 and TRBJ2-1; D ambiguous. The V gene's germline CDR1 is MNHNY and CDR2 SVGAGI (reference sequence). V was shortened by 7 bases and J by 8 bases, with 9 bases between the two germline ends. The CDR3 covers 11 residues. CDR3 residues: CASTESYEQFF. The CDR3 DNA reads TGTGCCAGCACCGAAAGCTATGAGCAGTTCTTC.

V is TRBV10-2 and J is TRBJ2-7; D is undetermined. V lost 6 bases and J 2 bases, leaving 5 bases between the germline ends. Germline V gene data show CDR1 as WSHSY and CDR2 as SAAADI. The CDR3 extends over 11 amino acids. This CDR3 is CASRNTYEQYF. The CDR3 bases are TGCGCCAGCAGGAATACCTACGAGCAGTACTTC.

The chain recombines TRBV9 with TRBJ1-1; D not resolved. CDR3 length equals 14 residues. Germline loops: CDR1 SGDLS, CDR2 YYNGEE. V dropped 4 bases and J dropped 4 bases, with 14 bases sitting between them. The CDR3 is CASSPPHGLTEAFF. The DNA for the CDR3 is TGTGCCAGCAGCCCCCCTCACGGCCTCACTGAAGCTTTCTTT.